This TCR beta chain was documented in a study of radiotherapy plus CTLA-4 blockade in lung cancer. Whole-study results and caveats: In blood, early T cell clone dynamics reportedly predicted response best, together with interferon-beta. TCR clones of tumor origin grew in blood after radiotherapy plus ipilimumab.

In the case of this clone: Its antigen is still unknown. This sample includes further DNA sequences coding for the same CDR3.

The study treated chemo-refractory metastatic non-small-cell lung cancer patients with focal radiation plus ipilimumab CTLA-4 blockade. Here immunoSEQ multiplex PCR was the method, and the copy in TCRdb shows in-frame clones only, minus some. The table records 70,000 to 90,000 clones, approximately 86% of them present only once. The receptor's source is a human donor with non-small cell lung cancer who had stable disease on radiotherapy plus ipilimumab. The sequencing used peripheral blood, collected from a patient treated with radiotherapy plus ipilimumab.

The CDR3 DNA reads as TGTGCCAGCAGCGTAGGGGCCGATTCACCCCTCCACTTT. Residues: CASSVGADSPLHF. The rearrangement uses TRBV9 and TRBJ1-6, with D unclear. This CDR3 is 13 amino acids long. V lost 0 bases and J 8 bases, leaving 6 bases between the germline ends. Looked up from germline, CDR1 is SGDLS and CDR2 is YYNGEE.